This T cell receptor (beta chain) was sequenced for a study of blood T cells in healthy people across ages. Study-wide background: Using template switching, researchers captured about one barcoded beta molecule for each two T cells.

A sample-barcoded 5' primer and a J-beta primer mix were used in a second PCR of roughly 6 to 11 cycles. TCRdb re-analysed the 5' RACE reads in MiXCR, keeping a single row per CDR3 protein. The sample consists of about 1.6 million distinct CDR3 sequences, about 32% of them appearing once. About this clonotype itself: Its matching antigen is unknown.

The study, taken as a whole, reports: Per million T cells, TCR beta diversity dropped about linearly as age rose.

Germline V CDR1 and CDR2: SQVTM, ANQGSEA. V was pared by 4 bases and J by 1 base, with 16 bases between. The CDR3 sequence is 15 residues long. Input material: blood. The V and J genes are TRBV29-1 and TRBJ1-1; possible D gene TRBD1, 5 bases. This TCR was recovered from a woman aged 25-40 years in good health. This chain's CDR3 is CSVAIPRDGNTEAFF. DNA for the CDR3: TGCAGCGTTGCTATCCCCAGGGACGGGAACACTGAAGCTTTCTTT. Drawing the rest from reference TRBV29-1 and TRBJ1-1, the complete variable domain is SAVISQKPSRDICQRGTSLTIQCQVDSQVTMMFWYRQQPGQSLTLIATANQGSEATYESGFVIDKFPISRPNLTFSTLTVSNMSPEDSSIYLCSVAIPRDGNTEAFFGQGTRLTVV.